This TCR beta chain was profiled in a study of blood T cell repertoires in COVID-19. V gave up 3 bases and J gave up 0 bases, with 5 bases separating them. Germline CDR1 LGHNA, CDR2 YSLEER. The length of the CDR3 is 14 residues. Sequenced by immunoSEQ multiplex PCR; TCRdb stores in-frame clones only, minus some. Of roughly 100,000 clones in the sample, about four fifths were seen once. V usage is TRBV4-3 and J usage is TRBJ1-4; D is uncertain. The sequenced material came from peripheral blood. The source of this sequence is a woman in her 70s with acute or convalescent COVID-19. CDR3 DNA: TGCGCCAGCAGCCACAGCGCAACTAATGAAAAACTGTTTTTT. This sequence encodes CASSHSATNEKLFF.